Below, 2 T cell receptor beta chains from the same sample are listed, as sequenced in a study of cytotoxic CD8 clonotypes in ibrutinib-treated CLL. Clones were read by immunoSEQ multiplex PCR, and TCRdb kept only the in-frame ones, dropping some. Among about 80,000 clones, 70% to 80% were seen once, and the ten largest hold roughly 5%. The starting material was PBMCs, obtained after 12 months of ibrutinib treatment. Source of these receptors: a human donor with chronic lymphocytic leukemia.

This chain uses TRBV5-1 with TRBJ2-6; TRBD2 might be the D (6 bases). CDR1 is SGHRS, CDR2 YFSETQ, per germline. The V and J ends lost 0 bases and 4 bases respectively, with 17 bases between them. This CDR3 is built from 18 residues. The CDR3 region has the DNA TGCGCCAGCAGCTTGGCCACAGGAGGGGCGCGCGGGGCCAACGTCCTGACTTTC. It encodes CASSLATGGARGANVLTF.

This clone has a handful of counts. The V call is TRBV2, the J call TRBJ1-5; D unclear. V dropped 6 bases and J dropped 3 bases, with 12 bases sitting between them. The CDR3 sequence is 14 residues long. Germline assignment: CDR1 SNHLY and CDR2 FYNNEI. In DNA form, the CDR3 reads TGTGCCAGCAGGGGCCGGGATCTCAATCAGCCCCAGCATTTT. Protein sequence: CASRGRDLNQPQHF.